This T cell receptor beta chain appears in the sequencing data of a study of blood T cells in healthy people across ages. The germline gives CDR1 SGHAT, CDR2 FQNNGV. CDR3 size: 14 residues. J lost 6 bases, V lost 7 bases, and 2 bases had no gene match. A second 7 to 11 cycle PCR used barcoded and J-beta primers. Every sample returned 3 million or more CDR3-containing paired-end reads. One entry per CDR3 protein results from TCRdb running MiXCR on the 5' RACE reads. The data contain 550,000 to 650,000 distinct CDR3 sequences, about 25% of them seen just once; the ten biggest clones take up under 4.5%. The same specimen was also included in a second study, on T cells of mothers and their children. That publication notes: For each mother, over 10 million TCR beta CDR3 reads were obtained, and for each child, around 3.1 million. Mother-child pairs who were related displayed a slightly higher overlap than unrelated pairs, a difference that was non-significant.

The chain carries TRBV11-2 and TRBJ2-1; 14 nucleotides agree with TRBD2. Sequencing input: blood. The sequence derives from a boy between 2 and 10 years old in good health. CDR3 region: CASNGLAGGNEQFF. DNA for the CDR3: TGTGCCAGCAATGGACTAGCGGGAGGCAATGAGCAGTTCTTC.